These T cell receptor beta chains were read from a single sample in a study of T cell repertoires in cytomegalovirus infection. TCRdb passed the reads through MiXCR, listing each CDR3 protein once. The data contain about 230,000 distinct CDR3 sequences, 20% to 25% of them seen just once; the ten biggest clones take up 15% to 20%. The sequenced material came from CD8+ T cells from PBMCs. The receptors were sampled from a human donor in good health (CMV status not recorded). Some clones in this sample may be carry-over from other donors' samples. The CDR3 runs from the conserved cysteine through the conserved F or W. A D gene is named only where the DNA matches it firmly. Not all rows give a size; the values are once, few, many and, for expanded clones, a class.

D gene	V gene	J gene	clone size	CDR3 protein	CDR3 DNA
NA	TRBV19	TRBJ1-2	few	CASSIGAGTNYGYTF	TGTGCCAGTAGTATAGGGGCCGGAACTAACTATGGCTACACCTTC
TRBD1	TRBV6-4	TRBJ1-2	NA	CASAGTGGAPYGYTF	TGTGCCAGCGCCGGGACAGGGGGCGCCCCGTATGGCTACACCTTC
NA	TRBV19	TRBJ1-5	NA	CASSMIGGSDQPQHF	TGTGCCAGTAGTATGATTGGGGGGAGCGATCAGCCCCAGCATTTT
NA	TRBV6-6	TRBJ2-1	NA	CASSYSLNEQFF	TGTGCCAGCAGTTACTCGTTGAATGAGCAGTTCTTC
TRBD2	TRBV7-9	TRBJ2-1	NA	CASSLRGGPNEQFF	TGTGCCAGCAGCTTACGGGGGGGCCCGAATGAGCAGTTCTTC
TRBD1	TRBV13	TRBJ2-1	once	CASSPGTDYNEQFF	TGTGCCAGCAGCCCCGGGACAGACTACAATGAGCAGTTCTTC
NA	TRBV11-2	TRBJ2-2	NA	CASSLGVDELFF	TGTGCCAGCAGCTTAGGCGTGGATGAGCTGTTTTTT
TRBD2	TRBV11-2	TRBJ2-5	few	CASSPSTSVLQETQYF	TGTGCCAGCAGCCCCTCGACTAGCGTCTTACAAGAGACCCAGTACTTC
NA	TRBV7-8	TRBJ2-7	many	CASSSMAAEQYF	TGTGCCAGCAGCTCTATGGCGGCCGAGCAGTACTTC
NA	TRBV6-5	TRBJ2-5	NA	CASSYNYQETQYF	TGTGCCAGCAGTTACAACTATCAAGAGACCCAGTACTTC
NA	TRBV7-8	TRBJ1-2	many	CASSYSAGVYGYTF	TGTGCCAGCAGCTATAGTGCAGGGGTCTATGGCTACACCTTC
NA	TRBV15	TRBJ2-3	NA	CATIREAVGGTDTQYF	TGTGCCACCATCAGGGAAGCAGTGGGAGGCACAGATACGCAGTATTTT
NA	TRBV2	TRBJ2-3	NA	CASSGAPWEGTDTQYF	TGTGCCAGCAGTGGAGCCCCTTGGGAGGGCACAGATACGCAGTATTTT
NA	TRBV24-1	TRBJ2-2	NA	CATSDPRDQRGVGELFF	TGTGCCACCAGTGATCCCCGGGACCAAAGAGGTGTCGGGGAGCTGTTTTTT
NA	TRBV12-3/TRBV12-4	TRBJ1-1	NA	CASSLARYTEAFF	TGTGCCAGCAGTTTAGCGAGGTATACTGAAGCTTTCTTT
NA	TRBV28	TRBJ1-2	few	CASSPPFLDGYTF	TGTGCCAGCAGTCCCCCTTTTCTTGATGGCTACACCTTC
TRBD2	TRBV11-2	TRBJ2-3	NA	CASSLAGGRRVDTQYF	TGTGCCAGCAGCTTAGCGGGGGGACGTCGGGTAGATACGCAGTATTTT
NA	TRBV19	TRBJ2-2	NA	CASSILGNTGELFF	TGTGCCAGTAGTATTCTAGGGAACACCGGGGAGCTGTTTTTT
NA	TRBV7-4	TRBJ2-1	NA	CASSLFGTASYNEQFF	TGTGCCAGCAGCTTATTCGGGACGGCATCCTACAATGAGCAGTTCTTC
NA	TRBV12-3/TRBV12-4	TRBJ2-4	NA	CASSLVGWGQYF	TGTGCCAGCAGTCTGGTTGGTTGGGGTCAGTACTTC
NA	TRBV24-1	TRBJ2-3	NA	CATSDGRIKGTDTQYF	TGTGCCACCAGTGATGGACGGATCAAGGGAACAGATACGCAGTATTTT
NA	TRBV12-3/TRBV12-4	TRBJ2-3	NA	CASSPDVDTQYF	TGTGCCAGCAGTCCCGACGTGGATACGCAGTATTTT
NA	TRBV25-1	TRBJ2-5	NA	CASSELDLGATQYF	TGTGCCAGCAGTGAATTGGACTTGGGGGCGACCCAGTACTTC
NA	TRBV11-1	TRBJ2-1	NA	CTSSLGGEPYNEQFF	TGTACCAGCAGCTTAGGGGGGGAGCCTTACAATGAGCAGTTCTTC
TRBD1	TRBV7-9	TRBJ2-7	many	CASSWTGGVYEQYF	TGTGCCAGCAGCTGGACAGGGGGCGTCTACGAGCAGTACTTC
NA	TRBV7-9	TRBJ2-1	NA	CASSLWDTKLYNEQFF	TGTGCCAGCAGCCTTTGGGACACAAAGCTTTACAATGAGCAGTTCTTC
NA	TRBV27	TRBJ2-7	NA	CASSLRYNYEQYF	TGTGCCAGCAGTTTGAGGTACAACTACGAGCAGTACTTC
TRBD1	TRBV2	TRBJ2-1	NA	CASDWRQGVGPTNEQFF	TGTGCCAGCGATTGGAGGCAGGGGGTCGGTCCGACGAATGAGCAGTTCTTC
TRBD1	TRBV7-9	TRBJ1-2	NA	CASSPPGQGSGYTF	TGTGCCAGCAGCCCACCAGGACAGGGCAGCGGCTACACCTTC
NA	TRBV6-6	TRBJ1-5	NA	CASSHRDRSNQPQHF	TGTGCCAGCAGTCACAGGGACCGTAGCAATCAGCCCCAGCATTTT
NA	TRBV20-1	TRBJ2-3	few	CSAREEMGADTQYF	TGCAGTGCTAGAGAGGAGATGGGGGCAGATACGCAGTATTTT
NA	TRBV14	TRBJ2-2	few	CASSPRDRTGELFF	TGTGCCAGCAGCCCGAGGGACCGCACCGGGGAGCTGTTTTTT
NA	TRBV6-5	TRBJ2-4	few	CASSYEGGGIQYF	TGTGCCAGCAGTTACGAGGGGGGGGGCATTCAGTACTTC
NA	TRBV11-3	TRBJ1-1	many	CASSLEGGAEAFF	TGTGCCAGCAGCTTAGAGGGGGGTGCTGAAGCTTTCTTT
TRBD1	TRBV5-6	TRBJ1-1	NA	CASSFGTGYTEAFF	TGTGCCAGCAGCTTTGGGACAGGGTACACTGAAGCTTTCTTT
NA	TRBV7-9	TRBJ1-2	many	CASSSGFAYGYTF	TGTGCCAGCAGCTCCGGGTTCGCCTATGGCTACACCTTC
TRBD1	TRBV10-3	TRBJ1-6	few	CAISRNADRSDSPLHF	TGTGCCATCAGCAGAAACGCGGACAGGTCGGATTCACCCCTCCACTTT
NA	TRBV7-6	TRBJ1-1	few	CASSQDRPTEAFF	TGTGCCAGCAGCCAGGACAGACCGACTGAAGCTTTCTTT
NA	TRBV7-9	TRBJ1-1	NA	CASSFDRFEAFF	TGTGCCAGCAGTTTTGACCGGTTCGAAGCTTTCTTT
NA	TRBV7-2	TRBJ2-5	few	CASSLDVRETQYF	TGTGCCAGCAGCTTAGATGTGAGGGAGACCCAGTACTTC
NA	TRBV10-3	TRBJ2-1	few	CAISNPAESRYNEQFF	TGTGCCATCAGTAACCCGGCGGAATCCCGGTATAATGAGCAGTTCTTC
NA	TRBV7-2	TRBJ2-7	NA	CASLGLYEQYF	TGTGCCAGCCTCGGACTGTACGAGCAGTACTTC
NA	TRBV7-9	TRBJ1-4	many	CASSLEGTVNEKLFF	TGTGCCAGCAGCTTAGAGGGGACGGTTAATGAAAAACTGTTTTTT
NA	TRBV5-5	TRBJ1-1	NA	CASTSGMNTEAFF	TGTGCCAGCACCTCCGGGATGAACACTGAAGCTTTCTTT
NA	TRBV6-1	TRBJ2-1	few	CASTENRNEQFF	TGTGCCAGCACCGAAAATCGAAATGAGCAGTTCTTC
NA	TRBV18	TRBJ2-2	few	CASSLQGVDTGELFF	TGTGCCAGCTCGCTACAGGGTGTGGACACCGGGGAGCTGTTTTTT
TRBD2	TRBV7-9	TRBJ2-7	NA	CASSDRLAPTYEQYF	TGTGCCAGCAGCGATCGACTAGCCCCTACCTACGAGCAGTACTTC
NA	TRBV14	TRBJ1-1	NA	CASSRFGTYDTEAFF	TGTGCCAGCAGCCGCTTCGGGACATATGACACTGAAGCTTTCTTT
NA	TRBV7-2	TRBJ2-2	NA	CASSPGHVTGELFF	TGTGCCAGCAGCCCTGGACATGTCACCGGGGAGCTGTTTTTT
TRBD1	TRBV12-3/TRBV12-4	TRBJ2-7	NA	CASSSGQGGSYEQYF	TGTGCCAGCAGTTCCGGACAGGGAGGCTCCTACGAGCAGTACTTC
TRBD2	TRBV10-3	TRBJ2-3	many	CAISESAGLAGNTDTQYF	TGTGCCATCAGTGAGTCAGCGGGACTAGCGGGGAACACAGATACGCAGTATTTT
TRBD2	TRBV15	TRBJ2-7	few	CATSRGRGGLYEQYF	TGTGCCACCAGCAGAGGACGGGGGGGACTCTACGAGCAGTACTTC
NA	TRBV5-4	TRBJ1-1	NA	CASSLIASTEAFF	TGTGCCAGCAGCTTAATTGCCAGCACTGAAGCTTTCTTT
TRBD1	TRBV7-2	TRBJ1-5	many	CASSSTVGTGEGDSNQPQHF	TGTGCCAGCAGCTCCACCGTCGGGACAGGGGAGGGGGATAGCAATCAGCCCCAGCATTTT